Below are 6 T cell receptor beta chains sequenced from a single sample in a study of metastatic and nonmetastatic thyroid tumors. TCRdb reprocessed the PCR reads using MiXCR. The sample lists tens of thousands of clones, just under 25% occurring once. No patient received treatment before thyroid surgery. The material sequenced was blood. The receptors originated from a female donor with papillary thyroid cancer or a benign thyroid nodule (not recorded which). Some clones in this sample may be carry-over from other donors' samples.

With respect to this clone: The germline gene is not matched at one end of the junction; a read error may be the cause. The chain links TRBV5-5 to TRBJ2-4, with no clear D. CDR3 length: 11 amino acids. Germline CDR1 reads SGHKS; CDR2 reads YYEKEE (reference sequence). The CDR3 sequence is CASSLRNIKYF. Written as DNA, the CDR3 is TGTGCCAGCAGCTTGCGAAACATTAAGTACTTC.

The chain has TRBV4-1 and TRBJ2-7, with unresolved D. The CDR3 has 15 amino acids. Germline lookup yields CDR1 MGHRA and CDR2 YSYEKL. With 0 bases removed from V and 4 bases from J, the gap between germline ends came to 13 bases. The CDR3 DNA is TGCGCCAGCAGCCAAGATCGACCAATCGGATACGAGCAGTACTTC. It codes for CASSQDRPIGYEQYF.

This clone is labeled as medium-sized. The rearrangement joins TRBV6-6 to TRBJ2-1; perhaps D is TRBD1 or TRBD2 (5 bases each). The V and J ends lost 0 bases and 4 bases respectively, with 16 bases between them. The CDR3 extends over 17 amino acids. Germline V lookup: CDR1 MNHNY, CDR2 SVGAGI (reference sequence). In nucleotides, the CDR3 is TGTGCCAGCAGTTACTCAACCTGGGGACGGGAATACAATGAGCAGTTCTTC. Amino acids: CASSYSTWGREYNEQFF.

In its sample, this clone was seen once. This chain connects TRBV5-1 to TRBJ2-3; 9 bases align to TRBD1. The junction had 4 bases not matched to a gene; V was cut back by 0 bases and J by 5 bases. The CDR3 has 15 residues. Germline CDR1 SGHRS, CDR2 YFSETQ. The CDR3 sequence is CASSLGQGVGDTQYF. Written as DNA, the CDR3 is TGCGCCAGCAGCTTGGGACAGGGGGTTGGAGATACGCAGTATTTT. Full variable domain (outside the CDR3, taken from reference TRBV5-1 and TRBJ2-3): KAGVTQTPRYLIKTRGQQVTLSCSPISGHRSVSWYQQTPGQGLQFLFEYFSETQRNKGNFPGRFSGRQFSNSRSEMNVSTLELGDSALYLCASSLGQGVGDTQYFGPGTRLTVL.

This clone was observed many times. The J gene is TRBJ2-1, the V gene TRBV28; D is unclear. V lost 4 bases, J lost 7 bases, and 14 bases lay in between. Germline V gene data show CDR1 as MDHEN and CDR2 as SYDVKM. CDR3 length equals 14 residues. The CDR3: CASSYQAGGNEQFF. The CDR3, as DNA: TGTGCCAGCAGTTATCAGGCAGGTGGGAATGAGCAGTTCTTC.

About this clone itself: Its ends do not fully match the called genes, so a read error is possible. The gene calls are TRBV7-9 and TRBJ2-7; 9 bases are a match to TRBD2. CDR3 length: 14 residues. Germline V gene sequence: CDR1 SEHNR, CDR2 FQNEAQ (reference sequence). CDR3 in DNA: TGTGTCAGCAGCCTTAGCGGGAGCGGGGGCGAGCAGTACTTC. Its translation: CVSSLSGSGGEQYF.